The source of this T cell receptor beta chain is a study of shared clonotypes between healthy human individuals. Study at large: Per donor, three plates held CD4 naive cells, three held CD4 memory, two held CD8 naive and one held CD8 memory. Notes on the study in general: The study found roughly 5% of naive CD4 clonotypes shared across a handful of donors. For sorted subsets, rarefaction showed incomplete sequencing despite large depth.

The V gene lost 10 bases and the J gene lost 0 bases, with 13 bases spanning the gap. Per the germline V gene, CDR1 is MNHEY and CDR2 is SMNVEV (reference sequence). The CDR3 covers 14 residues. Donors were healthy HIV-negative adults without recent acute infections or vaccinations. In regard to this clone: Its specificity is unknown.

The repertoire was sequenced with immunoSEQ multiplex PCR; TCRdb's copy has only in-frame clones and lacks some. The data show 2,500,000 or so clones, around 94% seen once. J is TRBJ1-5 and V is TRBV27, with D tentatively TRBD1 (5 bases). Material: naive CD4+ T cells sorted from blood. Subset denoted: CD45RA+ positively selected. The TCR originated in a man younger than 35 in good health. CDR3: CATWGVGSNQPQHF. CDR3 bases: TGTGCCACCTGGGGGGTGGGTAGCAATCAGCCCCAGCATTTT.